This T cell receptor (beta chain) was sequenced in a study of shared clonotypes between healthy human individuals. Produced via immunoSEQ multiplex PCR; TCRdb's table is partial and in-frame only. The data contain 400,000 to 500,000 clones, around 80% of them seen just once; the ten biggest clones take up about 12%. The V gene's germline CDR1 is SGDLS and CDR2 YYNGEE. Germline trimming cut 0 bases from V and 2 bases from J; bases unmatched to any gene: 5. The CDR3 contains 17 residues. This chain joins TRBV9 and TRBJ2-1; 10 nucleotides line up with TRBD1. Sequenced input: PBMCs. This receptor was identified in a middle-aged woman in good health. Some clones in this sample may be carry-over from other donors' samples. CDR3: CASSVVRQGATYNEQFF. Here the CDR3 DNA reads TGTGCCAGCAGCGTAGTTCGACAGGGGGCGACCTACAATGAGCAGTTCTTC.